The sequence of this T cell receptor (beta chain) was determined in a study of shared clonotypes between healthy human individuals. With V trimmed by 0 bases and J by 6 bases, 5 bases remained unmatched. The CDR3 extends over 14 amino acids. CDR1 and CDR2 from the germline V gene are SGHRS and YFSETQ. Concerning this clone: Its antigen is currently unknown.

Sequencing used immunoSEQ multiplex PCR; TCRdb keeps in-frame clones, though not all of them. This repertoire shows 2 million to 2.5 million clones, 95% found once; its top ten account for 0.13%. Splitting the CD4+ cells yielded a CD45RA+ naive subset and a CD45RA-negative memory subset. Study-level findings and limits: Estimated richness was generally greater in naive than memory subsets. Sequencing depth was predicted to influence how clonotypes are shared among donors. Non-shared clonotypes had lower generation probabilities than clonotypes shared by all four sorted-subset donors.

The clonotype comes from a man between 18 and 35 years old in good health. Sequences were obtained from naive CD4+ T cells sorted from blood. The subset was: CD45RA+ positively selected. The V and J genes are TRBV5-1 and TRBJ1-2; 7 nucleotides line up with TRBD1. The CDR3 protein is CASSLDDRANGYTF. The CDR3 DNA sequence: TGCGCCAGCAGCTTGGACGACAGGGCGAATGGCTACACCTTC.